This T cell receptor beta chain comes out of a study of PD-1 blockade in classical Hodgkin lymphoma (dated by TCRdb to 2020 to 2022). In the study overall: Nivolumab dosing was 3 mg/kg intravenously every 2 weeks, continuing until either disease progression or unacceptable toxicity. The study used TCR beta sequencing and CyTOF to define a peripheral blood immune signature of response to PD-1 blockade in classical Hodgkin lymphoma.

Explained via the paper, the time point label denotes: cycle 1 day 1 (C1D1), immediately before nivolumab initiation. Every trial patient had relapsed following autologous stem cell transplantation, and prior brentuximab vedotin exposure was what differed among cohorts A, B and C. The trial cohort comprised about 60 patients with relapsed/refractory classical Hodgkin lymphoma whose best overall responses were complete response, partial response or progressive disease. In the multi-cohort phase II CheckMate 205 trial, trial patients received single-agent nivolumab. Best overall response was determined by an independent review committee according to the 2007 International Working Group response criteria. Trial PBMCs were obtained immediately prior to nivolumab initiation (C1D1) and on therapy at cycle 2 day 1 and cycle 4 day 1. After peripheral blood was drawn into 8 mL Vacutainer Cell Preparation Tubes, PBMCs were isolated by centrifugation and then cryopreserved.

The Qiagen DNeasy kit was used to extract genomic DNA from unsorted PBMCs and from the negatively selected CD4+ and CD8+ fractions. Using primers that anneal to V and J segments, immunoSEQ multiplex PCR amplified the TCR beta CDR3 regions. A synthetic immune receptor repertoire was used to minimize amplification bias, and any remaining bias was removed computationally after sequencing. The published analysis was carried out like this. Custom Python scripts were used to quantify repertoire diversity as the Shannon entropy index. Unsorted, CD4+ and CD8+ repertoires were examined separately, except in combined analyses, for which CD4+ and CD8+ sequences were merged in silico. Clonal expansion was defined as at least a 2-fold frequency increase after treatment relative to C1D1, with a pseudocount of 0.5 for undetected baseline clones. Clones with 0 or 1 copy at C1D1 were defined as singleton clones, while clones with 2 or more copies were defined as non-singleton clones. Clones expanded in unsorted samples were labelled as CD4+, CD8+ or unknown by matching protein sequences in sorted samples from the same patient. Wilcoxon tests were applied to paired samples to test diversity changes from C1D1 to C4D1. TCRdb took over this immuneACCESS table, retaining in-frame rearrangements with V and J assigned. Such tables are incomplete; in checked studies, under half of the missing clones stem from an unresolved V gene, and the remainder is unexplained. V and J calls and clone size are given by that table; D and trimming were obtained from the DNA. This sample is represented by under 40,000 clones; approximately 85% of them were singletons. 32% of the sample lies in the top ten.

Here is what the overall study found, with its caveats: Newly diagnosed patients were reported to have lower baseline TCR diversity than healthy donors, and relapsed/refractory patients were reported to have lower baseline TCR diversity still. CD4+ but not CD8+ TCR diversity rose significantly by C4D1 (p=0.0027 vs p=0.16), most apparent in complete responders (p=0.02). Among trial patients, those achieving complete response had baseline diversity similar to that of newly diagnosed patients, while diversity was significantly lower in partial responders and progressors. Patients starting nivolumab less than 1 year after ASCT had lower diversity and were excluded from later analyses to avoid confounding by immune reconstitution. The study was restricted to a single clinical trial cohort, and the causes of repertoire differences, possibly disease activity or prior therapy, were left undefined.

In the case of this clone: No cognate antigen has been identified for it. No much larger clone is present one base from it, and per-base qualities are unavailable.

The clonotype was recovered from a human donor with classical Hodgkin lymphoma. The sequenced sample was peripheral blood mononuclear cells (PBMCs), obtained at baseline.

The bases read TGTGCCAGCAGCTTAGGTGGTGGGGGACAGACTGGAAACACCATATATTTT. It is translated as CASSLGGGGQTGNTIYF. The V and J segments used are TRBV7-9 and TRBJ1-3, and 7 bases in between align with TRBD1. CDR1 and CDR2 were assigned from the germline V gene (reference sequence) as SEHNR and FQNEAQ. Inclusive of the bounding cysteine and phenylalanine, the CDR3 is 17 residues long. Solely the CDR3 DNA is kept, with 51 bases framed from the first base. From V the trimming removes 1 base and from J it removes 2 bases, while the gene matches leave 8 bases of the junction unaccounted for.